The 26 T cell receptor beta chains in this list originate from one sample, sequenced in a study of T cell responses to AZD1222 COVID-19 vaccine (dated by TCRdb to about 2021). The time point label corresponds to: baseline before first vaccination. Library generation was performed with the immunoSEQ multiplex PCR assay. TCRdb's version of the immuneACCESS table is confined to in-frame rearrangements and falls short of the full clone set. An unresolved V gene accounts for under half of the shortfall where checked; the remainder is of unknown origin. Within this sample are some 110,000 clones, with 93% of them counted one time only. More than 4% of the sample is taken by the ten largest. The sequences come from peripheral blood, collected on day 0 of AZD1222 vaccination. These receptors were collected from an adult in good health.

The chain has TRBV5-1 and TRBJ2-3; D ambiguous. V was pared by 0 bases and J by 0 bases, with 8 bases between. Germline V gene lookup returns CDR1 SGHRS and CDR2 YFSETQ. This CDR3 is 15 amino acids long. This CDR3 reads CASSLAQASTDTQYF. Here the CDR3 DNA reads TGCGCCAGCAGCTTGGCCCAGGCTAGCACAGATACGCAGTATTTT.

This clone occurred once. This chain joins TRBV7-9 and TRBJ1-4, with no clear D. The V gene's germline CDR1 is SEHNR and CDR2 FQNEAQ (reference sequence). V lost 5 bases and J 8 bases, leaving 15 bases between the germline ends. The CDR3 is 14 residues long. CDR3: CASSHNSREEKLFF. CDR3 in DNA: TGTGCCAGCAGCCATAACTCCCGGGAGGAAAAACTGTTTTTT.

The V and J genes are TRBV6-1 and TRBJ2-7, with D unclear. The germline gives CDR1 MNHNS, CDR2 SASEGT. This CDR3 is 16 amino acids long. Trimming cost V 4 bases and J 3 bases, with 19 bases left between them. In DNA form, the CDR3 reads TGTGCCAGCAGTGCATCGGATTTGAGTGTTAACTACGAGCAGTACTTC. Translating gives CASSASDLSVNYEQYF.

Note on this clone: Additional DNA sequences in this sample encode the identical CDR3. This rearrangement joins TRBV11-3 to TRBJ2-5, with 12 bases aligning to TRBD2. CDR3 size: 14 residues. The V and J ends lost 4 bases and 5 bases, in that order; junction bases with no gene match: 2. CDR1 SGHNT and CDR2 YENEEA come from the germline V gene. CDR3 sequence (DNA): TGTGCCAGCAGCTCTACTAGCGGGAGGGAGACCCAGTACTTC. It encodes CASSSTSGRETQYF.

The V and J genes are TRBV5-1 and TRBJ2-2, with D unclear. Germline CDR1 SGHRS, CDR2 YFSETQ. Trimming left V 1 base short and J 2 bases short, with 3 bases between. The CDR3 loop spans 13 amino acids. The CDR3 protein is CASSLHNTGELFF. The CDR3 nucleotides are TGCGCCAGCAGCTTGCATAACACCGGGGAGCTGTTTTTT.

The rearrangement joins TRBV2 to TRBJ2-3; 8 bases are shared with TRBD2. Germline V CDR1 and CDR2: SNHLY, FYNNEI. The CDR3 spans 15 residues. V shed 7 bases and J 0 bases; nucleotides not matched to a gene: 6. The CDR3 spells CASNPGGGSTDTQYF. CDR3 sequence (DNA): TGTGCCAGCAACCCCGGCGGGGGGAGCACAGATACGCAGTATTTT.

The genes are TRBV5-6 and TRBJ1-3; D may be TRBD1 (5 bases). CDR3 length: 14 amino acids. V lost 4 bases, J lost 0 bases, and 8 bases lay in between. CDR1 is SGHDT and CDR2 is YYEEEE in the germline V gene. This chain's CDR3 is CASSPDSSGNTIYF. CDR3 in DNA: TGTGCCAGCAGCCCCGACAGCTCTGGAAACACCATATATTTT.

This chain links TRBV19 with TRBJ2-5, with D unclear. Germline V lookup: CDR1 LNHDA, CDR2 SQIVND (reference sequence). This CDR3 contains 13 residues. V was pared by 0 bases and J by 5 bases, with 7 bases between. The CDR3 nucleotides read TGTGCCAGTAGTATAGATGGGGTGGAGACCCAGTACTTC. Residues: CASSIDGVETQYF.

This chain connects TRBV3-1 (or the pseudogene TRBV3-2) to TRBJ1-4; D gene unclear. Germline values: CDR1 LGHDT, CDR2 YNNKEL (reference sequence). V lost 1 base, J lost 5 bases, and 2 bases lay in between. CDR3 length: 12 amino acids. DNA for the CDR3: TGTGCCAGCAGCCAAGGAAATGAAAAACTGTTTTTT. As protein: CASSQGNEKLFF.

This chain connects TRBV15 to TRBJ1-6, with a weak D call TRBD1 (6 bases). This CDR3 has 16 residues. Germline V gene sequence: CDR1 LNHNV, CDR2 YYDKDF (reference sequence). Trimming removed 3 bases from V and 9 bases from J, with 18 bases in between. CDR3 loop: CATSRATRGRLSPLHF. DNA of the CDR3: TGTGCCACCAGCAGGGCGACGCGGGGGCGTCTTTCACCCCTCCACTTT.

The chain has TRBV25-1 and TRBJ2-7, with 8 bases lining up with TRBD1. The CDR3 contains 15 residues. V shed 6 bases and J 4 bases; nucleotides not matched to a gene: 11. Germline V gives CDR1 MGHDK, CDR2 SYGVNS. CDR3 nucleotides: TGTGCCAGCAGCCGGCAGGGGGCGGGTAAATACGAGCAGTACTTC. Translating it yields CASSRQGAGKYEQYF.

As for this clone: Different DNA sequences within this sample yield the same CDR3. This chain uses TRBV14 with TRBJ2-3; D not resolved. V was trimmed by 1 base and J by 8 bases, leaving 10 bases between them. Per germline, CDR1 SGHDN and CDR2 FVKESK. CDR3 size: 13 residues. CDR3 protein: CASSQARLGTQYF. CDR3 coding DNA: TGTGCCAGCAGCCAAGCTAGGTTGGGTACGCAGTATTTT.

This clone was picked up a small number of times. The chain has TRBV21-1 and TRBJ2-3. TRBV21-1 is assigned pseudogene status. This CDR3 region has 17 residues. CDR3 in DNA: TGTGCCAGCGAACGACAGGCCCGGGGGCTAGGTTTAGATACGCAGTATTTT. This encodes CASERQARGLGLDTQYF.

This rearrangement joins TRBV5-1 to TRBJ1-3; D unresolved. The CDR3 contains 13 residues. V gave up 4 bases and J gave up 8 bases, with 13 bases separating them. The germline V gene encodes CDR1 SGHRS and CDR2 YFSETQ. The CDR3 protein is CASSLIPRDTIYF. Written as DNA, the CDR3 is TGCGCCAGCAGCCTTATACCTCGGGACACCATATATTTT.

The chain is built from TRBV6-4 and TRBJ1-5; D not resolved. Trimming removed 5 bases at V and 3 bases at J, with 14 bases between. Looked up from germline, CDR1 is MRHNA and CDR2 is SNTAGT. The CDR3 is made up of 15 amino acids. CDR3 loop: CASSNPGHPNQPQHF. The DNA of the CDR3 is TGTGCCAGCAGTAACCCCGGGCACCCCAATCAGCCCCAGCATTTT.

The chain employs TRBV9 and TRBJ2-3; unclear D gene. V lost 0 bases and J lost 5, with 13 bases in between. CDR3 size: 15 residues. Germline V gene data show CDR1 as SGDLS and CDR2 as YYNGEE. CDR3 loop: CASSVGLGSEDTQYF. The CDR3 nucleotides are TGTGCCAGCAGCGTAGGGCTGGGCTCGGAAGATACGCAGTATTTT.

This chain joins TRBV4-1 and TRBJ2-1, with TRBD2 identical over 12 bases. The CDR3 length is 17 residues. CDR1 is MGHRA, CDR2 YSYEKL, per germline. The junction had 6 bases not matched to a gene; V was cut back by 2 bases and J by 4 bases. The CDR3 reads CASSQKMGTSGYNEQFF. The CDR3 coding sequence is TGCGCCAGCAGCCAAAAGATGGGGACTAGCGGGTACAATGAGCAGTTCTTC.

Written as DNA, the CDR3 is TGTGCCAGCAGCTTAGAGGGCAGTTATAATTCACCCCTCCACTTT. This codes for CASSLEGSYNSPLHF. The V call is TRBV11-2, the J call TRBJ1-6; D call uncertain. V lost 0 bases and J 4 bases, leaving 7 bases between the germline ends. Germline CDR1 reads SGHAT; CDR2 reads FQNNGV. The CDR3 covers 15 residues.

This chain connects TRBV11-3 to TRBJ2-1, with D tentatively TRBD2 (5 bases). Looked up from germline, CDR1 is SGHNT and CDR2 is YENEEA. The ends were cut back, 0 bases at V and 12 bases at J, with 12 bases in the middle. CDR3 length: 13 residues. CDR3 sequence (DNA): TGTGCCAGCAGCTTAGAGGGCCTAGCTGGGCAGTTCTTC. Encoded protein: CASSLEGLAGQFF.

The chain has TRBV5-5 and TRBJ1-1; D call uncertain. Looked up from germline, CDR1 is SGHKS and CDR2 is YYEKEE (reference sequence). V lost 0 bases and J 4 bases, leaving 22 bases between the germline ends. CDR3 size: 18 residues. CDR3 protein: CASSLGVLPQLNPTEAFF. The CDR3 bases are TGTGCCAGCAGCTTGGGAGTGCTGCCTCAACTGAACCCCACTGAAGCTTTCTTT.

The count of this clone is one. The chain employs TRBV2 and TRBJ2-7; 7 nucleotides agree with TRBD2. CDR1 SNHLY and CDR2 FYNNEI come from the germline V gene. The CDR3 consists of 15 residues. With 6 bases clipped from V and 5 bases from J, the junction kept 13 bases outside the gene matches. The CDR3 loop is CASRAGAGVINEQYF. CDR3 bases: TGTGCCAGCAGGGCTGGGGCGGGAGTCATTAACGAGCAGTACTTC.

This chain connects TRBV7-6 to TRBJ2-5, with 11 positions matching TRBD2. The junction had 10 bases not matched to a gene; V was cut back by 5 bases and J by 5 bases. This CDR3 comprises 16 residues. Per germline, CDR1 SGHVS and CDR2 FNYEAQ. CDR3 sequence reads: CASSVVAGGPPETQYF. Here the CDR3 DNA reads TGTGCCAGCAGCGTCGTAGCGGGAGGGCCACCGGAGACCCAGTACTTC.

This CDR3 is CASSQDFIRPNGQGADGYTF. The CDR3 DNA reads as TGCGCCAGCAGCCAAGATTTTATTCGACCCAACGGACAGGGGGCGGATGGCTACACCTTC. The chain is built from TRBV4-3 and TRBJ1-2; 11 bases line up with TRBD1. Trimming cost V 0 bases and J 6 bases; bases outside gene matches: 18. Germline lookup yields CDR1 LGHNA and CDR2 YSLEER. This CDR3 region has 20 residues.

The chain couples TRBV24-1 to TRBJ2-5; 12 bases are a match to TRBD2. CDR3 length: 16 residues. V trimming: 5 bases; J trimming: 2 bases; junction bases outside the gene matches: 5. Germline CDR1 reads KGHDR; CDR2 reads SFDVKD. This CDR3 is CATSALGLAGQETQYF. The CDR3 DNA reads TGTGCCACCAGTGCACTCGGACTAGCGGGGCAAGAGACCCAGTACTTC.

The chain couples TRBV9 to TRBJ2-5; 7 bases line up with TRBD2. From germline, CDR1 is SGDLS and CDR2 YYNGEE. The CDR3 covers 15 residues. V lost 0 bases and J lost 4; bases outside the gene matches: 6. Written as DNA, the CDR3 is TGTGCCAGCAGCGTAGATGGTGCGGGAGTAGAGACCCAGTACTTC. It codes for CASSVDGAGVETQYF.

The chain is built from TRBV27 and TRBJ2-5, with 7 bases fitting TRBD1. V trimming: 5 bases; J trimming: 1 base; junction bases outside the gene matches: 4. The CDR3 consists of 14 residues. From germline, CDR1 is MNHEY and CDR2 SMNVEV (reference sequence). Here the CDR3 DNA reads TGTGCCAGCAGTGTGACAGGGCCCCAAGAGACCCAGTACTTC. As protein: CASSVTGPQETQYF.